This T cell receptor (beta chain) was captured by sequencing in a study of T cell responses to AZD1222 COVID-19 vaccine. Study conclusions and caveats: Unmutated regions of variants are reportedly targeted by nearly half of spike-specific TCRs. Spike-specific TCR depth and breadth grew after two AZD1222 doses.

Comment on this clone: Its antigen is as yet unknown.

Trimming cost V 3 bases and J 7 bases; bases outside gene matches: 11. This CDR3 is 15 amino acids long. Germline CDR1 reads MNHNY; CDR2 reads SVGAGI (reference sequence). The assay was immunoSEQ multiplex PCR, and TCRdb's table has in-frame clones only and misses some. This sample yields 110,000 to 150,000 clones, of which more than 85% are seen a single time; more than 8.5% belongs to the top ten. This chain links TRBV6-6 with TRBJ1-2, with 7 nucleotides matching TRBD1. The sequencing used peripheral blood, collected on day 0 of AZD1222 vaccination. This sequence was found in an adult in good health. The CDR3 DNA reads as TGTGCCAGCAGTTATCCCACCTTAGACAGGGCTGGCTACACCTTC. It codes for CASSYPTLDRAGYTF.